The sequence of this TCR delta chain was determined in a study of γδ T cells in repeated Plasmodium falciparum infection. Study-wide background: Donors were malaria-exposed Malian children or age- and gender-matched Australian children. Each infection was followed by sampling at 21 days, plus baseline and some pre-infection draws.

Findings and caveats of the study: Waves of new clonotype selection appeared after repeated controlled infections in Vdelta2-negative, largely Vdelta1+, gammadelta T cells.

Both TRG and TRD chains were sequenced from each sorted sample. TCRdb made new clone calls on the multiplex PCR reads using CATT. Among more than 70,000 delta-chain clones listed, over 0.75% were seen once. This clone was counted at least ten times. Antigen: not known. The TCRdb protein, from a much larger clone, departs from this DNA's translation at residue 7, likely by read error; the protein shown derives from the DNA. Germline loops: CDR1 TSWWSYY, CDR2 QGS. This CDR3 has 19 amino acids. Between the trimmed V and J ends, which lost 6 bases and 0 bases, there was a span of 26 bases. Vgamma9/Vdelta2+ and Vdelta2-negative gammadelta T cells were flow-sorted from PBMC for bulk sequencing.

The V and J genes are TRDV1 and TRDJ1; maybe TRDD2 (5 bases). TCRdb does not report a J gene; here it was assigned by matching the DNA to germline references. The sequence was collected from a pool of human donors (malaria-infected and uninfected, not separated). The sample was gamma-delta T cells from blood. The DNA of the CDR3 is TGTGCTCTTGGATCTTCCCTCCCCGGTCATCCCGCCCACACCGATAAACTCATCTTT. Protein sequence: CALGSSLPGHPAHTDKLIF.